These T cell receptor beta chains were read from a single sample in a study of T cell responses to AZD1222 COVID-19 vaccine. This table comes from immunoSEQ multiplex PCR, and its TCRdb copy is limited to in-frame clones, with some not included. The data contain 150,000 to 200,000 clones, roughly 90% of them singletons. The source was peripheral blood, collected on day 0 of AZD1222 vaccination. Receptors were obtained from an adult in good health. Both conserved end residues are part of each CDR3. Each record gives: D gene, clone size, V gene, J gene, CDR3 DNA, CDR3 protein. D genes are given only for firm matches. Clone size is not always given. Where it is, it says once, few, many or a class for expanded clones.

D gene: TRBD1
clone size: .
V gene: TRBV7-8
J gene: TRBJ2-7
CDR3 DNA: TGTGCCAGCAGTGAACAGGGGCCCTCCTACGAGCAGTACTTC
CDR3 protein: CASSEQGPSYEQYF

D gene: TRBD1
clone size: once
V gene: TRBV10-3
J gene: TRBJ1-5
CDR3 DNA: TGTGCCATCAGTGAGTCGACAGGGATAGGCCAGCCCCAGCATTTT
CDR3 protein: CAISESTGIGQPQHF

D gene: .
clone size: .
V gene: TRBV14
J gene: TRBJ1-1
CDR3 DNA: TGTGCCAGCAGCCACGCCGGGGGATTCACTGAAGCTTTCTTT
CDR3 protein: CASSHAGGFTEAFF

D gene: .
clone size: .
V gene: TRBV4-2
J gene: TRBJ1-1
CDR3 DNA: TGTGCCAGCAGCCAAGATCGGGGTTTGGGCACTGAAGCTTTCTTT
CDR3 protein: CASSQDRGLGTEAFF

D gene: TRBD2
clone size: .
V gene: TRBV4-3
J gene: TRBJ2-1
CDR3 DNA: TGCGCCAGCAGCCAGATCCCCCGGGGGACTATCAACAATGAGCAGTTCTTC
CDR3 protein: CASSQIPRGTINNEQFF

D gene: .
clone size: .
V gene: TRBV2
J gene: TRBJ2-1
CDR3 DNA: TGTGCCAGCAGTGAAGTGCGGGACCAATTTGCCAATGAGCAGTTCTTC
CDR3 protein: CASSEVRDQFANEQFF

D gene: .
clone size: .
V gene: TRBV18
J gene: TRBJ1-1
CDR3 DNA: TGTGCCAGCTCACCACCGTGGGACACCCTGAACACTGAAGCTTTCTTT
CDR3 protein: CASSPPWDTLNTEAFF

D gene: TRBD1
clone size: .
V gene: TRBV27
J gene: TRBJ1-4
CDR3 DNA: TGTGCCAGCAGTCGGGGGGACAGACCTTATGAAAAACTGTTTTTT
CDR3 protein: CASSRGDRPYEKLFF

D gene: .
clone size: .
V gene: TRBV5-6
J gene: TRBJ1-1
CDR3 DNA: TGTGCCAGCAGCCGAGGTCCGGGGAACACTGAAGCTTTCTTT
CDR3 protein: CASSRGPGNTEAFF

D gene: TRBD1
clone size: .
V gene: TRBV28
J gene: TRBJ2-7
CDR3 DNA: TGTGCCAGCAGTACGTACAGGGGAAGCTACGAGCAGTACTTC
CDR3 protein: CASSTYRGSYEQYF

D gene: .
clone size: .
V gene: TRBV18
J gene: TRBJ2-2
CDR3 DNA: TGTGCCAGCTCTCTGACAGGTTCTCCGACCACCGGGGAGCTGTTTTTT
CDR3 protein: CASSLTGSPTTGELFF

D gene: .
clone size: .
V gene: TRBV5-1
J gene: TRBJ2-5
CDR3 DNA: TGCGCCAGCAGCTTGTTCGAGGGGGACCAAGAGACCCAGTACTTC
CDR3 protein: CASSLFEGDQETQYF

D gene: TRBD2
clone size: few
V gene: TRBV7-9
J gene: TRBJ2-2
CDR3 DNA: TGTGCCAGCAGCCTATCGACTAGCGGGAGAAGCAAGACCGGGGAGCTGTTTTTT
CDR3 protein: CASSLSTSGRSKTGELFF

D gene: .
clone size: .
V gene: TRBV30
J gene: TRBJ2-7
CDR3 DNA: TGTGCCTGGAGGACGGACCGCTACTCTCCCTACGAGCAGTACTTC
CDR3 protein: CAWRTDRYSPYEQYF

D gene: .
clone size: .
V gene: TRBV7-8
J gene: TRBJ1-1
CDR3 DNA: TGTGCCAGCAGCCCCTCGGGTCCTCCGGGAGCTTTCTTT
CDR3 protein: CASSPSGPPGAFF

D gene: .
clone size: .
V gene: TRBV10-3
J gene: TRBJ2-7
CDR3 DNA: TGTGCCATCAGTGAGAAAGGTCCCCAGATCGACGAGCAGTACTTC
CDR3 protein: CAISEKGPQIDEQYF

D gene: TRBD1
clone size: .
V gene: TRBV30
J gene: TRBJ1-2
CDR3 DNA: TGTGCCTGGAGTGCAACAGGGGTTGCCTATGGCTACACCTTC
CDR3 protein: CAWSATGVAYGYTF

D gene: .
clone size: .
V gene: TRBV5-6
J gene: TRBJ1-1
CDR3 DNA: TGTGCCAGCAGCTTGGGACAATCGAACACTGAAGCTTTCTTT
CDR3 protein: CASSLGQSNTEAFF

D gene: .
clone size: .
V gene: TRBV7-9
J gene: TRBJ1-6
CDR3 DNA: TGTGCCAGCAGCTCAGTCGGGTGGGGACGGGAAAATTCACCCCTCCACTTT
CDR3 protein: CASSSVGWGRENSPLHF

D gene: .
clone size: .
V gene: TRBV28
J gene: TRBJ2-7
CDR3 DNA: TGTGCCAGCAGCACCGGGGCAGGGGAACTCCACGAGCAGTACTTC
CDR3 protein: CASSTGAGELHEQYF

D gene: .
clone size: .
V gene: TRBV6-5
J gene: TRBJ1-1
CDR3 DNA: TGTGCCAGCACCAAAGGGACAACCCCTACTGAAGCTTTCTTT
CDR3 protein: CASTKGTTPTEAFF

D gene: TRBD1
clone size: .
V gene: TRBV5-1
J gene: TRBJ1-4
CDR3 DNA: TGCGCCAGCAGCTTGGCCTACAGGGGGACTAATGAAAAACTGTTTTTT
CDR3 protein: CASSLAYRGTNEKLFF

D gene: .
clone size: .
V gene: TRBV2
J gene: TRBJ2-7
CDR3 DNA: TGTGCCAGCCTGCCCGGGACGGAAGCCTACGAGCAGTACTTC
CDR3 protein: CASLPGTEAYEQYF

D gene: .
clone size: .
V gene: TRBV20-1
J gene: TRBJ1-5
CDR3 DNA: TGCAGTGCTAGTGGGTTTGGTCAGCCCCAGCATTTT
CDR3 protein: CSASGFGQPQHF

D gene: TRBD1
clone size: once
V gene: TRBV6-6
J gene: TRBJ2-3
CDR3 DNA: TGTGCCAGCCTCCAGGGGGCGCGAGATACGCAGTATTTT
CDR3 protein: CASLQGARDTQYF

D gene: .
clone size: .
V gene: TRBV14
J gene: TRBJ1-1
CDR3 DNA: TGTGCCAGCAGCCAAGGATTGGTTACTGAAGCTTTCTTT
CDR3 protein: CASSQGLVTEAFF

D gene: .
clone size: .
V gene: TRBV6-1
J gene: TRBJ1-2
CDR3 DNA: TGTGCCAGCAGTGACAGGGGAAATGGCTACACCTTC
CDR3 protein: CASSDRGNGYTF

D gene: .
clone size: .
V gene: TRBV3-1/TRBV3-2
J gene: TRBJ1-1
CDR3 DNA: TGTGCCAGCAGCCTCCCGGGCCCTGAAGCTTTCTTT
CDR3 protein: CASSLPGPEAFF

D gene: .
clone size: .
V gene: TRBV30
J gene: TRBJ1-6
CDR3 DNA: TGTGCCTCTCCGGGGGGCCGTTCACCCCTCCACTTT
CDR3 protein: CASPGGRSPLHF

D gene: TRBD1
clone size: .
V gene: TRBV28
J gene: TRBJ2-7
CDR3 DNA: TGTGCCAGCAGTCCGTCATCCGGGACAGTAAAATACGAGCAGTACTTC
CDR3 protein: CASSPSSGTVKYEQYF

D gene: .
clone size: .
V gene: TRBV2
J gene: TRBJ1-6
CDR3 DNA: TGTGCCAGCAGTGAAACAGTTGGTTCACCCCTCCACTTT
CDR3 protein: CASSETVGSPLHF

D gene: TRBD1
clone size: once
V gene: TRBV6-6
J gene: TRBJ2-7
CDR3 DNA: TGTGCCAGCAGTTACTCCGGACAGGAATACGAGCAGTACTTC
CDR3 protein: CASSYSGQEYEQYF

D gene: .
clone size: .
V gene: TRBV6-6
J gene: TRBJ1-6
CDR3 DNA: TGTGCCAGCAGCCCGGCAGGGAGCGGATCACCCCTCCACTTT
CDR3 protein: CASSPAGSGSPLHF

D gene: .
clone size: .
V gene: TRBV30
J gene: TRBJ1-2
CDR3 DNA: TGTGCCTGGAGTGAGCGGGACCCCTACTATGGCTACACCTTC
CDR3 protein: CAWSERDPYYGYTF

D gene: .
clone size: .
V gene: TRBV2
J gene: TRBJ2-7
CDR3 DNA: TGTGCCAGCAGTGAACTGTCCAGGGGAGGCTACGAGCAGTACTTC
CDR3 protein: CASSELSRGGYEQYF

D gene: .
clone size: .
V gene: TRBV5-6
J gene: TRBJ2-7
CDR3 DNA: TGTGCCAGCAGGGATGGACGGGGCGGCGACGAGCAGTACTTC
CDR3 protein: CASRDGRGGDEQYF

D gene: .
clone size: few
V gene: TRBV15
J gene: TRBJ1-6
CDR3 DNA: TGTGCCACCAGCACGACAGTTAATTCACCCCTCCACTTT
CDR3 protein: CATSTTVNSPLHF

D gene: TRBD2
clone size: .
V gene: TRBV11-2
J gene: TRBJ2-2
CDR3 DNA: TGTGCCAGCAGCCCGGGACTAGCGGGATCCGGGGAGCTGTTTTTT
CDR3 protein: CASSPGLAGSGELFF

D gene: .
clone size: .
V gene: TRBV5-1
J gene: TRBJ2-1
CDR3 DNA: TGCGCCAACAGCCCCGGGGGCTCCTACAATGAGCAGTTCTTC
CDR3 protein: CANSPGGSYNEQFF

D gene: .
clone size: once
V gene: TRBV5-6
J gene: TRBJ1-6
CDR3 DNA: TGTGCCAGCAGCTTGGCCAGTTTTGCGGGGAGCTCCTATAATTCACCCCTCCACTTT
CDR3 protein: CASSLASFAGSSYNSPLHF

D gene: .
clone size: .
V gene: TRBV25-1
J gene: TRBJ1-4
CDR3 DNA: TGTGCCACCTCCTCGGTGGCAGGCCCAACTAATGAAAAACTGTTTTTT
CDR3 protein: CATSSVAGPTNEKLFF

D gene: TRBD2
clone size: .
V gene: TRBV4-1
J gene: TRBJ2-2
CDR3 DNA: TGCGCCAGCAGCCAAGTTAGGGCGGGAGTTACCGGGGAGCTGTTTTTT
CDR3 protein: CASSQVRAGVTGELFF

D gene: .
clone size: .
V gene: TRBV6-5
J gene: TRBJ1-3
CDR3 DNA: TGTGCCAGCAGTCATCCGGAGCTTCGGGGAAACACCATATATTTT
CDR3 protein: CASSHPELRGNTIYF

D gene: .
clone size: many
V gene: TRBV5-1
J gene: TRBJ2-2
CDR3 DNA: TGCGCCAGCAGCCAGGGTCACACCGGGGAGCTGTTTTTT
CDR3 protein: CASSQGHTGELFF

D gene: TRBD1
clone size: .
V gene: TRBV2
J gene: TRBJ1-1
CDR3 DNA: TGTGCCAGCAGCGAGGACAGGGGCACTGAAGCTTTCTTT
CDR3 protein: CASSEDRGTEAFF

D gene: .
clone size: .
V gene: TRBV29-1
J gene: TRBJ2-1
CDR3 DNA: TGCAGCGTTGAAGCATCCCCGATTAATGAGCAGTTCTTC
CDR3 protein: CSVEASPINEQFF

D gene: .
clone size: once
V gene: TRBV4-1
J gene: TRBJ1-2
CDR3 DNA: TGCGCCAGCAGCCAAGAGAGGGTGAATGGCTACACCTTC
CDR3 protein: CASSQERVNGYTF

D gene: .
clone size: .
V gene: TRBV6-2/TRBV6-3
J gene: TRBJ1-5
CDR3 DNA: TGTGCCAGCAGTGGGCCGGGAGGGAATCAGCCCCAGCATTTT
CDR3 protein: CASSGPGGNQPQHF

D gene: TRBD2
clone size: few
V gene: TRBV2
J gene: TRBJ2-7
CDR3 DNA: TGTGCCAGCAGTCTAGCGGGGGTTTACTCCTACGAGCAGTACTTC
CDR3 protein: CASSLAGVYSYEQYF

D gene: TRBD2
clone size: .
V gene: TRBV7-2
J gene: TRBJ2-1
CDR3 DNA: TGTGCCAGCAGCTCGGGACTAGCGGGCCTCCTGTACAATGAGCAGTTCTTC
CDR3 protein: CASSSGLAGLLYNEQFF

D gene: .
clone size: .
V gene: TRBV3-1/TRBV3-2
J gene: TRBJ2-7
CDR3 DNA: TGTGCCAGCAGCCCTGGGGAGTACGAGCAGTACTTC
CDR3 protein: CASSPGEYEQYF

D gene: .
clone size: .
V gene: TRBV4-3
J gene: TRBJ2-3
CDR3 DNA: TGCGCCAGCAGCCAAGATAGGGGGGGGGCAGATACGCAGTATTTT
CDR3 protein: CASSQDRGGADTQYF

D gene: .
clone size: .
V gene: TRBV7-8
J gene: TRBJ2-1
CDR3 DNA: TGTGCCAGCAGCCCCGACGGGAGAGGCTACAATGAGCAGTTCTTC
CDR3 protein: CASSPDGRGYNEQFF

D gene: TRBD1
clone size: .
V gene: TRBV7-8
J gene: TRBJ1-5
CDR3 DNA: TGTGCCAGCAGCGTCCGGGACAGGGTCCTTGGGGAGCCCCAGCATTTT
CDR3 protein: CASSVRDRVLGEPQHF